This passage covers 8 T cell receptor beta chains from one sample sequenced in a study of blood T cell repertoires in COVID-19 (dated by TCRdb to 2020 to 2022). The protocol used for the library was the immunoSEQ multiplex PCR assay. This immuneACCESS table, as held by TCRdb, lists in-frame sequences with V and J called but not all clones. Of the missing ones, under half trace to an unresolved V gene in checked studies; the others have no known cause. Recorded for this sample are 70,000 to 80,000 clones; around 83% of them occurred a single time. The ten largest make up approximately 40% of the sample. Sequencing input: peripheral blood. Source of these receptors: a man older than 75 with acute or convalescent COVID-19.

The chain uses TRBV24-1 and TRBJ1-2; TRBD1 aligns across 12 bases. Germline V gene lookup returns CDR1 KGHDR and CDR2 SFDVKD. Trimming cost V 3 bases and J 4 bases; bases outside gene matches: 5. The CDR3 has 16 residues. CDR3 region: CATSDPGTGGIYGYTF. The CDR3 DNA is TGTGCCACCAGTGATCCAGGGACAGGGGGCATCTATGGCTACACCTTC.

The chain joins TRBV19 to TRBJ2-5; 9 bases align to TRBD1. This CDR3 contains 15 residues. The V segment lost 3 bases and the J segment 6 bases; nucleotides outside the gene matches: 8. The germline V gene encodes CDR1 LNHDA and CDR2 SQIVND (reference sequence). The CDR3 region is CASSIQDRGGKTQYF. The CDR3 coding sequence is TGTGCCAGTAGTATCCAGGACAGGGGAGGAAAGACCCAGTACTTC.

A few counts support this clone. A read error may be the cause here, since a much bigger clone is one base away. Other DNA variants within this sample encode the same CDR3. The chain links TRBV11-2 to TRBJ2-7; a possible D gene is TRBD1 (5 bases). Trimming took 1 base from V and 3 from J, leaving 7 bases between them. CDR1 and CDR2 (germline): SGHAT, FQNNGV. The CDR3 runs 13 residues. The CDR3, as DNA: TGTGCCAGCAGCTTAGGACAGAGCTACGAGCAGTACTTC. Protein: CASSLGQSYEQYF.

This rearrangement joins TRBV4-3 to TRBJ2-1, with D possibly TRBD2 on 6 matching bases. Germline V gives CDR1 LGHNA, CDR2 YSLEER. CDR3 length: 14 residues. V lost 1 base and J 5 bases, leaving 9 bases between the germline ends. The CDR3 spells CASSQGSSDNEQFF. The CDR3 bases are TGCGCCAGCAGCCAAGGATCTAGCGACAATGAGCAGTTCTTC.

A single count supports this clone. The V call is TRBV18, the J call TRBJ2-2, with D maybe TRBD1 (5 bases). The V end was cut by 4 bases, the J end by 2 bases, with 8 bases between. CDR3 size: 14 residues. CDR1 is KGHSH, CDR2 LQKENI, per germline. CDR3 bases: TGTGCCAGCTCACGGACAACTAACACCGGGGAGCTGTTTTTT. Its protein is CASSRTTNTGELFF.

This clone was recorded once. The CDR3: CASSRGQDYEQYF. The DNA of the CDR3 is TGTGCCAGTAGTCGGGGACAGGATTACGAGCAGTACTTC. The chain uses TRBV19 and TRBJ2-7; 8 positions agree with TRBD1. V shed 5 bases, J shed 4 bases, and the junction held 4 bases outside the gene matches. The CDR3 runs 13 residues. CDR1 is LNHDA, CDR2 SQIVND, per germline (reference sequence).

CDR3 protein: CASSLEISQAGNTIYF. For the CDR3, the DNA is TGTGCCAGCAGCTTAGAAATTTCCCAGGCCGGAAACACCATATATTTT. The chain employs TRBV7-8 and TRBJ1-3; no clear D gene. The V end was cut by 1 base, the J end by 4 bases, with 14 bases between. CDR1 is SGHVS and CDR2 is FQNEAQ in the germline V gene. CDR3 size: 16 residues.

The rearrangement links TRBV12-3 or TRBV12-4 to TRBJ2-5; TRBD2 might be the D (5 bases). Trimming shortened V by 8 bases and J by 5 bases, and 6 bases separated the two germline ends. This CDR3 comprises 10 residues. CDR3 protein: CASSGETQYF. Here the CDR3 DNA reads TGTGCCAGCTCGGGGGAGACCCAGTACTTC.